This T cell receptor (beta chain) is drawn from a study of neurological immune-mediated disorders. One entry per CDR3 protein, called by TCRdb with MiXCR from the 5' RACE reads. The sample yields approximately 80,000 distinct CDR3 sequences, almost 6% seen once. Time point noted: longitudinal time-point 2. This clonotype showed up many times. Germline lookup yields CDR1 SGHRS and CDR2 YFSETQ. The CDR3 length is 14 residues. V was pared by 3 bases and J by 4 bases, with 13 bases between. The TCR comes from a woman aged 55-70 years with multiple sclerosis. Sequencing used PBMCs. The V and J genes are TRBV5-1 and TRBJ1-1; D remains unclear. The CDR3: CASSSSGRATEAFF. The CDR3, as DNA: TGCGCCAGCAGCTCCTCCGGGAGGGCCACTGAAGCTTTCTTT.